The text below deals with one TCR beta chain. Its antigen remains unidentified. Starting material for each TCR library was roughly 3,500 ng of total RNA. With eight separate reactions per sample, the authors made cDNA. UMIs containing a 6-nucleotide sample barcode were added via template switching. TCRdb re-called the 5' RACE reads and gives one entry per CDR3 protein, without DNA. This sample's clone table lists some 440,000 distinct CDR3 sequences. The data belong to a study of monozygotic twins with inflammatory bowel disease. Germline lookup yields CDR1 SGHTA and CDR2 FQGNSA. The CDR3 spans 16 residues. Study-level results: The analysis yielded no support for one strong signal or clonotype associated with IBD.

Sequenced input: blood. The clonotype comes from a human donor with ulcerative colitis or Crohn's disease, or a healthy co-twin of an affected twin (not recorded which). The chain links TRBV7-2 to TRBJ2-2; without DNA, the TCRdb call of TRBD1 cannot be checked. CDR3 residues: CASSLFGGQYTGELFF.